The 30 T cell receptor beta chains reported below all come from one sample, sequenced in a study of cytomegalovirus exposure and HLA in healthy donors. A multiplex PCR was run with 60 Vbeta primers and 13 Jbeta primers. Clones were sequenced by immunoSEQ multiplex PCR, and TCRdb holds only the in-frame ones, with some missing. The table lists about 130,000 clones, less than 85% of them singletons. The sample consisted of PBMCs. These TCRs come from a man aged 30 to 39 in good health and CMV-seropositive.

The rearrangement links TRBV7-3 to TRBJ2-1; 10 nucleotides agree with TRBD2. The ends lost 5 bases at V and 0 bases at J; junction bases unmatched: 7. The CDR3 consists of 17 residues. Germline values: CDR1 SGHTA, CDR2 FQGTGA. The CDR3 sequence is CASSPILAGSSYNEQFF. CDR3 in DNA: TGTGCCAGCAGCCCGATACTAGCGGGGAGCTCCTACAATGAGCAGTTCTTC.

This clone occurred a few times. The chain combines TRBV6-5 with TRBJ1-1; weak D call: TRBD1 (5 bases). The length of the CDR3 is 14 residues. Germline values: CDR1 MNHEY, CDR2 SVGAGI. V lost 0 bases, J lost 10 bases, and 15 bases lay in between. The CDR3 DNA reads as TGTGCCAGCAGTTACTCGAAGGGGTTGGGTGGAGCTTTCTTT. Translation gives CASSYSKGLGGAFF.

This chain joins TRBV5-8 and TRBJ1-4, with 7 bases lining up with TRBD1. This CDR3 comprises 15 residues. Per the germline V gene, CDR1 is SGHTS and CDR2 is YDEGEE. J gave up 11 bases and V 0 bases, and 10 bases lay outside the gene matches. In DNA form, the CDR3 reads TGTGCCAGCAGCTTGGCCATACTACAGGGGAGGAAACTGTTTTTT. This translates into CASSLAILQGRKLFF.

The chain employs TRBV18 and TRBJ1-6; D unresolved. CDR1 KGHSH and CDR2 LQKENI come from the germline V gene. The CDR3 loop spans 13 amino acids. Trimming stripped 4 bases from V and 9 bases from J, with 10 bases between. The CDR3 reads CASSRSGGSPLHF. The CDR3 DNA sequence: TGTGCCAGCTCACGCTCAGGTGGTTCACCCCTCCACTTT.

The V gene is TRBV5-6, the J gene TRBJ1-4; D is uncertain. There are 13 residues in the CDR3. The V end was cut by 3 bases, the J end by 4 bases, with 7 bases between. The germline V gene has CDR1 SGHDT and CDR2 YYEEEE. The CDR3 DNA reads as TGTGCCAGCAGCTACGGTCTTAATGAAAAACTGTTTTTT. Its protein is CASSYGLNEKLFF.

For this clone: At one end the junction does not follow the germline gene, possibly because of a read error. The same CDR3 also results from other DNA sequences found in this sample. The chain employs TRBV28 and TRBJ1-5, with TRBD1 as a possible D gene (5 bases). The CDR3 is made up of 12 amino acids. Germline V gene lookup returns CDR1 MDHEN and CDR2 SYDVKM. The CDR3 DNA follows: TGCGCCTATTCAACGGGGGATCAGCCCCAGCATTTT. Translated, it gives CAYSTGDQPQHF.

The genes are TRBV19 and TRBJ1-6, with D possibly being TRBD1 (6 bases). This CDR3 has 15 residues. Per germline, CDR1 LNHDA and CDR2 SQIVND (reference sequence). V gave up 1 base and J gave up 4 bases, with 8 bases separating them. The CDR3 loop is CASSIAGDYNSPLHF. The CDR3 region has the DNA TGTGCCAGTAGTATAGCAGGGGATTATAATTCACCCCTCCACTTT.

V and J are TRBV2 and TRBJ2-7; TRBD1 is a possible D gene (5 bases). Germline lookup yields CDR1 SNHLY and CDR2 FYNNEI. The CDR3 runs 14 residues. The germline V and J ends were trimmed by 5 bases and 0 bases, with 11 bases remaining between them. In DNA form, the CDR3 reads TGTGCCAGCAGTCAAACAGGAAGCTCCTACGAGCAGTACTTC. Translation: CASSQTGSSYEQYF.

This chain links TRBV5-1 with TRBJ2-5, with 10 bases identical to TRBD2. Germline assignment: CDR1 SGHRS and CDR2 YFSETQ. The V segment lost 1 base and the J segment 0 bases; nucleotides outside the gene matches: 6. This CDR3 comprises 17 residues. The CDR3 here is CASSLWSSGGNQETQYF. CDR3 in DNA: TGCGCCAGCAGCTTGTGGTCTAGCGGGGGCAACCAAGAGACCCAGTACTTC.

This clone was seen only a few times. This CDR3 is CASSASGVLGEAFF. The CDR3 region has the DNA TGTGCCAGCAGCGCGTCCGGGGTGTTGGGTGAAGCTTTCTTT. This rearrangement joins TRBV7-9 to TRBJ1-1, with unresolved D. In germline, CDR1 is SEHNR, CDR2 FQNEAQ (reference sequence). V dropped 5 bases and J dropped 7 bases, with 17 bases sitting between them. The CDR3 length is 14 residues.

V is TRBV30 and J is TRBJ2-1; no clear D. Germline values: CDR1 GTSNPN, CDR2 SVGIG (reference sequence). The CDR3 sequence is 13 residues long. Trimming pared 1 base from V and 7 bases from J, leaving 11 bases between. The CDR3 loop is CAWSGPARNEQFF. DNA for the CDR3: TGTGCCTGGAGTGGACCAGCGAGGAATGAGCAGTTCTTC.

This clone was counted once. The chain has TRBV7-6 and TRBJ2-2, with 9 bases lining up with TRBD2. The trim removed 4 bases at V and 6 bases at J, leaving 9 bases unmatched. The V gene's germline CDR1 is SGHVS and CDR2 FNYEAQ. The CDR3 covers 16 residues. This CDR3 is CASSSRLAAGPGELFF. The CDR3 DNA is TGTGCCAGCAGCTCGAGACTAGCGGCGGGACCCGGGGAGCTGTTTTTT. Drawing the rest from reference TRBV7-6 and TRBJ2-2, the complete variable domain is GAGVSQSPRYKVTKRGQDVALRCDPISGHVSLYWYRQALGQGPEFLTYFNYEAQQDKSGLPNDRFSAERPEGSISTLTIQRTEQRDSAMYRCASSSRLAAGPGELFFGEGSRLTVL.

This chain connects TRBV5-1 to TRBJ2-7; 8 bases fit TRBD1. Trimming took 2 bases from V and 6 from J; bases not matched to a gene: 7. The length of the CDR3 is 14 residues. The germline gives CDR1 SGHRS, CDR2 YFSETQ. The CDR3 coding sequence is TGCGCCAGCAGCTTATCGACAGGGGTTTCCGAGCAGTACTTC. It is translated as CASSLSTGVSEQYF.

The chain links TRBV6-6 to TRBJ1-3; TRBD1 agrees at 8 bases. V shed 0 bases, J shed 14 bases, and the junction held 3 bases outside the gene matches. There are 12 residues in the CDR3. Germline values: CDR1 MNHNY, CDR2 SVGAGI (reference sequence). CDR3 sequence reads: CASSYSTGVVYF. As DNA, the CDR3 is TGTGCCAGCAGTTACTCGACAGGGGTAGTATATTTT.

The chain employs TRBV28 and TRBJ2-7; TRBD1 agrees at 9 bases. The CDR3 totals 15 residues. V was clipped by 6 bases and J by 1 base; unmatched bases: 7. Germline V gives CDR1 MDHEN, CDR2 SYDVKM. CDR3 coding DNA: TGTGCCAGCAGCCCCCTGGGGACAGGGTCCTACGAGCAGTACTTC. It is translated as CASSPLGTGSYEQYF.

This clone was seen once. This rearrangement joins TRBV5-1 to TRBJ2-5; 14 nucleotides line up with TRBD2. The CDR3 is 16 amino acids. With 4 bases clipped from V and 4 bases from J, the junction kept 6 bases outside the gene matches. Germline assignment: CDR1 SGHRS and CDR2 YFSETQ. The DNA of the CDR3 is TGCGCCAGCAGCACAGCCGGACTAGCGGGGGGAGAGACCCAGTACTTC. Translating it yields CASSTAGLAGGETQYF.

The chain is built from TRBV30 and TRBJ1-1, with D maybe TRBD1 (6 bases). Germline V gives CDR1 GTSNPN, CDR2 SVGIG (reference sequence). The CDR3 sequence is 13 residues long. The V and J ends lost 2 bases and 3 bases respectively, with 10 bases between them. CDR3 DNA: TGTGCCTGGAGTAGAGGGGGAGACACTGAAGCTTTCTTT. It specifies CAWSRGGDTEAFF.

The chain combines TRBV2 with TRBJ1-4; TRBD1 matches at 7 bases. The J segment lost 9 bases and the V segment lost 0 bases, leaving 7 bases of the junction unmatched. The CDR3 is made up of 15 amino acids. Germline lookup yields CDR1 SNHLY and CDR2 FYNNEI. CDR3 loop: CASSEATGKTQKLFF. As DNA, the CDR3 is TGTGCCAGCAGTGAAGCGACAGGGAAAACCCAAAAACTGTTTTTT.

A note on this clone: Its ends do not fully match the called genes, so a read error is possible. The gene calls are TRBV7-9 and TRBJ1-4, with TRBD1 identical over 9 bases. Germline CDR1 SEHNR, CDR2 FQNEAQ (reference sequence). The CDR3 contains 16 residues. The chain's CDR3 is CSSSSRAGTGNEKLFF. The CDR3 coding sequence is TGTTCCAGCAGCTCCAGGGCTGGGACAGGGAATGAAAAACTGTTTTTT.

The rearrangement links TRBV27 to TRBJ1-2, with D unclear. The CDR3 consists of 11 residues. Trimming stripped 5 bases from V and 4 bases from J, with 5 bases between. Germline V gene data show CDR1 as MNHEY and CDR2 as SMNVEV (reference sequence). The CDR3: CASSPGYGYTF. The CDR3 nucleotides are TGTGCCAGCAGTCCGGGCTATGGCTACACCTTC.

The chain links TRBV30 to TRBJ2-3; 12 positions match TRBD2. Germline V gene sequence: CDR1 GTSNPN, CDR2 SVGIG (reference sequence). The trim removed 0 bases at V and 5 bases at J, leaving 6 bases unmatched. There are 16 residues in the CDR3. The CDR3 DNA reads TGTGCCTGGAGTGTAAACCTAGCGGGGGGGCAAGATACGCAGTATTTT. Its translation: CAWSVNLAGGQDTQYF.

For the CDR3, the DNA is TGTGCCAGCACTGACTCGTCCGGAATAAATGGCTACACCTTC. This sequence encodes CASTDSSGINGYTF. The chain joins TRBV7-9 to TRBJ1-2; D is unclear. Germline CDR1 is SEHNR and CDR2 is FQNEAQ (reference sequence). The V gene lost 7 bases and the J gene lost 6 bases, with 18 bases spanning the gap. This CDR3 comprises 14 residues.

The CDR3 DNA follows: TGCGCCAGCAGTTCCGGTTCGTCAACAACTAATGAAAAACTGTTTTTT. Encoded protein: CASSSGSSTTNEKLFF. J is TRBJ1-4 and V is TRBV5-1; unclear D gene. This CDR3 is 16 amino acids long. In germline, CDR1 is SGHRS, CDR2 YFSETQ. Trimming cost V 5 bases and J 0 bases, with 14 bases left between them.

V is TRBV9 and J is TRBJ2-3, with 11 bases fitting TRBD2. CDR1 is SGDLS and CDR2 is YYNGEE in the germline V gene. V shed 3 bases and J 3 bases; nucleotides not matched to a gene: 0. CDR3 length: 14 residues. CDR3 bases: TGTGCCAGCAGCGGACTAGCGGGGACAGATACGCAGTATTTT. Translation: CASSGLAGTDTQYF.

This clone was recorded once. The CDR3 is CASSTSETGQQYF. CDR3 sequence (DNA): TGTGCCAGCAGTACATCCGAAACAGGGCAGCAGTACTTC. V gene TRBV6-6 combines with J gene TRBJ2-7; D perhaps matches TRBD1 (6 bases). The CDR3 totals 13 residues. Germline-derived CDR1 and CDR2 are MNHNY and SVGAGI (reference sequence). V was shortened by 5 bases and J by 8 bases, with 16 bases between the two germline ends.

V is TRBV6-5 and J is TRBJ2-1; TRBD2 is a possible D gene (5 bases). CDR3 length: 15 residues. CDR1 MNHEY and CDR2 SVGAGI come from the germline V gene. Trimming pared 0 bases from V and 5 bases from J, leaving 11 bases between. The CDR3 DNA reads TGTGCCAGCAGTTACTCGGCCGGAGGAAACAATGAGCAGTTCTTC. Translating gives CASSYSAGGNNEQFF.

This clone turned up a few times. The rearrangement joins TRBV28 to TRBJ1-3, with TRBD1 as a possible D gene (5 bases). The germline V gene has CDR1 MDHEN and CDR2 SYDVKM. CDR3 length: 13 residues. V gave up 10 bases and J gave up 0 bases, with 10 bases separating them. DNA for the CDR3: TGTGCCACGGCGGACATCTCTGGAAACACCATATATTTT. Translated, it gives CATADISGNTIYF.

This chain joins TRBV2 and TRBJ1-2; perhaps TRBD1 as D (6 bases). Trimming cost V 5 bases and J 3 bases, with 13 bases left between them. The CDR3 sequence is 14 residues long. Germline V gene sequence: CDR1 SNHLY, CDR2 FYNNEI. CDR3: CASSLRQADYGYTF. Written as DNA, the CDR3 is TGTGCCAGCAGTCTGAGACAGGCGGACTATGGCTACACCTTC.

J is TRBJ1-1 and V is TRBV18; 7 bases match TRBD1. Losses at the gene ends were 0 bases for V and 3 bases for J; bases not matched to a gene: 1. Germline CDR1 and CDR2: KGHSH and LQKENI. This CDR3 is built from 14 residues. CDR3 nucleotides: TGTGCCAGCTCACCACCGAGGGGGCACACTGAAGCTTTCTTT. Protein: CASSPPRGHTEAFF.

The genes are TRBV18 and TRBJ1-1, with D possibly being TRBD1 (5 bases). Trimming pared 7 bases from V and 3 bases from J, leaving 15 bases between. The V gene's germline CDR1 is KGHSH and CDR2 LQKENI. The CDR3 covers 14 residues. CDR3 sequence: CASLWTREDTEAFF. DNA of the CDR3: TGTGCCAGCTTATGGACCAGGGAGGACACTGAAGCTTTCTTT.